This TCR beta chain stems from a study of technical replicates of blood from several donors. Here immunoSEQ multiplex PCR was the method, and the copy in TCRdb shows in-frame clones only, minus some. The repertoire holds tens of thousands of clones, with 95% to 98% as singletons. Trimming removed 2 bases from V and 1 base from J; junction bases left unmatched: 9. The V gene's germline CDR1 is SSHAT and CDR2 FNYEAQ (reference sequence). The CDR3 runs to 18 residues. The sequenced sample consisted of T cells isolated from PBMCs. This clonotype was sampled from a human donor in good health. The J gene is TRBJ2-2, the V gene TRBV7-7; 8 bases line up with TRBD1. The CDR3 sequence is CASSLQIQGQGNTGELFF. The CDR3 DNA reads TGTGCCAGCAGCTTACAGATTCAAGGACAGGGGAACACCGGGGAGCTGTTTTTT.